These T cell receptor beta chains were read from a single sample in a study of blood T cell repertoires in COVID-19. TCRdb keeps only in-frame clones here, not all; method: immunoSEQ multiplex PCR. The sample carries about 230,000 clones, more than 75% recorded once. The sample was peripheral blood. These receptors came from a man between 45 and 60 years old with COVID-19, enrolled during active disease. The CDR3 runs from the conserved cysteine through the conserved F or W. Fields, in order: J gene, D gene, clone size, V gene, CDR3 protein, CDR3 DNA. D genes are given only for firm matches. Clone size is not always given. Where it is, it says once, few, many or a class for expanded clones.

J: TRBJ2-1
D: -
size: -
V: TRBV2
CDR3: CASSDRTAYNEQFF
DNA: TGTGCCAGCAGTGATAGGACAGCCTACAATGAGCAGTTCTTC

J: TRBJ2-7
D: TRBD2
size: -
V: TRBV6-5
CDR3: CASSPLAGRFYEQYF
DNA: TGTGCCAGCAGTCCCCTAGCGGGGAGATTCTACGAGCAGTACTTC

J: TRBJ1-1
D: -
size: -
V: TRBV30
CDR3: CAWSESIRNTEAFF
DNA: TGTGCCTGGAGTGAGAGCATACGGAACACTGAAGCTTTCTTT

J: TRBJ1-6
D: TRBD1
size: -
V: TRBV10-3
CDR3: CATNQGAGESPLHF
DNA: TGTGCCACGAACCAGGGGGCCGGAGAATCACCCCTCCACTTT

J: TRBJ2-3
D: -
size: -
V: TRBV6-2/TRBV6-3
CDR3: CASSYGWADTDTQYF
DNA: TGTGCCAGCAGTTACGGGTGGGCCGACACAGATACGCAGTATTTT

J: TRBJ1-4
D: TRBD1
size: -
V: TRBV5-1
CDR3: CATQGADEKLFF
DNA: TGCGCCACGCAGGGGGCGGATGAAAAACTGTTTTTT

J: TRBJ2-2
D: -
size: few
V: TRBV9
CDR3: CASSPGGGNGLGELFF
DNA: TGTGCCAGCAGCCCAGGTGGCGGGAATGGCCTCGGGGAGCTGTTTTTT

J: TRBJ2-2
D: -
size: -
V: TRBV7-3
CDR3: CASSSPVTGELFF
DNA: TGTGCCAGCAGCTCCCCGGTGACCGGGGAGCTGTTTTTT

J: TRBJ1-5
D: TRBD1
size: -
V: TRBV5-8
CDR3: CASSLVRGQGSQPQHF
DNA: TGTGCCAGCAGCTTGGTACGCGGACAGGGGTCTCAGCCCCAGCATTTT

J: TRBJ1-1
D: -
size: -
V: TRBV6-5
CDR3: CASSYSGRNTEAFF
DNA: TGTGCCAGCAGTTACTCGGGGAGGAACACTGAAGCTTTCTTT

J: TRBJ2-1
D: -
size: -
V: TRBV25-1
CDR3: CASSPPWENEQFF
DNA: TGTGCCAGCAGTCCCCCATGGGAGAATGAGCAGTTCTTC

J: TRBJ2-1
D: -
size: -
V: TRBV5-1
CDR3: CASSRDSSDYNEQFF
DNA: TGCGCCAGCAGCAGGGACTCCTCGGACTACAATGAGCAGTTCTTC

J: TRBJ1-1
D: TRBD1
size: -
V: TRBV7-3
CDR3: CASSRDRGTEAFF
DNA: TGTGCCAGCAGCAGGGACAGGGGCACTGAAGCTTTCTTT

J: TRBJ2-5
D: -
size: -
V: TRBV30
CDR3: CAWSVSLQETQYF
DNA: TGTGCCTGGAGTGTATCCTTACAAGAGACCCAGTACTTC

J: TRBJ2-7
D: TRBD1
size: -
V: TRBV5-8
CDR3: CASSQGGGTGPFYEQYF
DNA: TGTGCCAGCAGCCAAGGGGGGGGGACAGGGCCTTTCTACGAGCAGTACTTC

J: TRBJ2-6
D: TRBD2
size: -
V: TRBV27
CDR3: CASSSGGSGANVLTF
DNA: TGTGCCAGCAGTTCGGGGGGTTCTGGGGCCAACGTCCTGACTTTC

J: TRBJ2-7
D: -
size: few
V: TRBV6-5
CDR3: CASSYSPRGPYEQYF
DNA: TGTGCCAGCAGTTACTCTCCCAGGGGTCCATACGAGCAGTACTTC

J: TRBJ2-5
D: TRBD2
size: -
V: TRBV7-9
CDR3: CASSPGVSGGAETQYF
DNA: TGTGCCAGCAGCCCAGGAGTCAGCGGGGGGGCGGAGACCCAGTACTTC

J: TRBJ2-5
D: -
size: -
V: TRBV2
CDR3: CASSAQETQYF
DNA: TGTGCCAGCAGCGCGCAAGAGACCCAGTACTTC

J: TRBJ1-1
D: -
size: -
V: TRBV5-6
CDR3: CASSPRQDLRSLEAFF
DNA: TGTGCCAGCAGCCCGAGACAGGACCTCCGCTCGTTAGAAGCTTTCTTT

J: TRBJ2-5
D: TRBD1
size: -
V: TRBV27
CDR3: CASSRYDRVQETQYF
DNA: TGTGCCAGCAGCCGCTACGACAGGGTTCAAGAGACCCAGTACTTC

J: TRBJ1-5
D: TRBD1
size: -
V: TRBV12-5
CDR3: CASGFDTKQGTAYSNQPQHF
DNA: TGTGCTAGTGGTTTCGACACAAAACAGGGGACCGCTTATAGCAATCAGCCCCAGCATTTT

J: TRBJ1-1
D: TRBD1
size: -
V: TRBV30
CDR3: CAWSGQPNTEAFF
DNA: TGTGCCTGGTCGGGACAGCCGAACACTGAAGCTTTCTTT

J: TRBJ1-4
D: TRBD1
size: -
V: TRBV5-1
CDR3: CASSKPEQGEKLFF
DNA: TGCGCCAGCAGCAAACCAGAACAGGGGGAAAAACTGTTTTTT

J: TRBJ2-5
D: -
size: -
V: TRBV28
CDR3: CASRRHPRGQGRETQYF
DNA: TGTGCCAGCAGGAGACACCCGCGGGGGCAGGGAAGAGAGACCCAGTACTTC

J: TRBJ2-3
D: TRBD1
size: -
V: TRBV9
CDR3: CASSVVGTETDTQYF
DNA: TGTGCCAGCAGCGTAGTCGGGACAGAGACAGATACGCAGTATTTT

J: TRBJ2-7
D: TRBD1
size: -
V: TRBV15
CDR3: CATSRGQGFDEQYF
DNA: TGTGCCACCAGCAGAGGACAGGGGTTCGACGAGCAGTACTTC

J: TRBJ2-3
D: TRBD2
size: -
V: TRBV2
CDR3: CASSGSGGGTDTQYF
DNA: TGTGCCAGCAGTGGAAGCGGGGGTGGCACAGATACGCAGTATTTT

J: TRBJ2-7
D: -
size: -
V: TRBV6-1
CDR3: CASSERTAGSYEQYF
DNA: TGTGCCAGCAGTGAAAGGACTGCAGGATCCTACGAGCAGTACTTC

J: TRBJ1-1
D: -
size: once
V: TRBV28
CDR3: CASHCRGARLVSEAFF
DNA: TGTGCCAGCCATTGTCGGGGGGCGCGTTTGGTCTCTGAAGCTTTCTTT

J: TRBJ2-5
D: TRBD1
size: -
V: TRBV3-1/TRBV3-2
CDR3: CASSQSDRAETQYF
DNA: TGTGCCAGCAGCCAATCCGACAGGGCTGAGACCCAGTACTTC

J: TRBJ1-4
D: -
size: -
V: TRBV11-2
CDR3: CASSLSPEGKLFF
DNA: TGTGCCAGCAGCTTGAGTCCCGAGGGAAAACTGTTTTTT

J: TRBJ2-1
D: -
size: once
V: TRBV15
CDR3: CATSTVGVVHNEQFF
DNA: TGTGCCACCAGCACCGTGGGCGTAGTCCACAATGAGCAGTTCTTC

J: TRBJ2-7
D: -
size: -
V: TRBV6-5
CDR3: CASKGALQETGRQYF
DNA: TGTGCCAGCAAGGGAGCCCTCCAAGAGACAGGCCGGCAGTACTTC

J: TRBJ1-5
D: -
size: -
V: TRBV30
CDR3: CAWSAQEDQPQHF
DNA: TGTGCCTGGAGTGCCCAGGAGGATCAGCCCCAGCATTTT

J: TRBJ1-3
D: TRBD1
size: -
V: TRBV11-1
CDR3: CASSSGQGASGNTIYF
DNA: TGTGCCAGCAGCTCGGGACAGGGGGCGTCTGGAAACACCATATATTTT

J: TRBJ1-6
D: -
size: -
V: TRBV6-5
CDR3: CASSYWRGSYNSPLHF
DNA: TGTGCCAGCAGTTACTGGAGGGGCTCCTATAATTCACCCCTCCACTTT

J: TRBJ2-7
D: -
size: -
V: TRBV24-1
CDR3: CATSDRTSSSYEQYF
DNA: TGTGCCACCAGTGACCGCACCTCAAGCTCTTACGAGCAGTACTTC

J: TRBJ1-1
D: -
size: -
V: TRBV7-9
CDR3: CASSSPPGSSLNTEAFF
DNA: TGTGCCAGCAGCTCGCCCCCCGGGAGCAGCTTGAACACTGAAGCTTTCTTT

J: TRBJ2-5
D: TRBD1
size: -
V: TRBV9
CDR3: CASSVATTGGQETQYF
DNA: TGTGCCAGCAGCGTAGCTACGACAGGGGGCCAAGAGACCCAGTACTTC

J: TRBJ2-7
D: TRBD1
size: -
V: TRBV12-3/TRBV12-4
CDR3: CASSSDRSHEQYF
DNA: TGTGCCAGCAGCTCGGACAGGTCCCACGAGCAGTACTTC

J: TRBJ2-2
D: -
size: -
V: TRBV7-2
CDR3: CASSALGGNTGELFF
DNA: TGTGCCAGCAGCGCCCTAGGGGGGAACACCGGGGAGCTGTTTTTT

J: TRBJ1-1
D: -
size: -
V: TRBV19
CDR3: CASSMGTYNTEAFF
DNA: TGTGCCAGTAGTATGGGGACATATAACACTGAAGCTTTCTTT

J: TRBJ2-2
D: -
size: -
V: TRBV10-3
CDR3: CAIRVTGLSTGELFF
DNA: TGTGCCATCAGGGTAACAGGTCTTAGCACCGGGGAGCTGTTTTTT

J: TRBJ1-5
D: -
size: once
V: TRBV5-6
CDR3: CASSRGEFNQPQHF
DNA: TGTGCCAGCAGCAGGGGCGAATTTAATCAGCCCCAGCATTTT

J: TRBJ2-1
D: TRBD1
size: -
V: TRBV7-3
CDR3: CASSNTGQGNEQFF
DNA: TGTGCCAGCAGCAACACGGGACAGGGGAATGAGCAGTTCTTC

J: TRBJ2-7
D: -
size: -
V: TRBV9
CDR3: CASSVFMADEQYF
DNA: TGTGCCAGCAGCGTATTTATGGCGGACGAGCAGTACTTC

J: TRBJ2-3
D: -
size: -
V: TRBV9
CDR3: CASSPRPGDTQYF
DNA: TGTGCCAGCAGCCCCCGCCCGGGGGATACGCAGTATTTT

J: TRBJ2-7
D: TRBD1
size: -
V: TRBV5-6
CDR3: CASSSGQGIQYF
DNA: TGTGCCAGCAGCTCCGGACAGGGCATCCAGTACTTC

J: TRBJ1-2
D: -
size: -
V: TRBV28
CDR3: CASTPQGLGYGYTF
DNA: TGTGCCAGCACCCCCCAGGGGCTCGGCTATGGCTACACCTTC

J: TRBJ2-6
D: -
size: once
V: TRBV6-2/TRBV6-3
CDR3: CASSRGGVSGANVLTF
DNA: TGTGCCAGCAGCCGAGGGGGGGTCTCTGGGGCCAACGTCCTGACTTTC

J: TRBJ1-1
D: -
size: -
V: TRBV2
CDR3: CASSESDSSDTEAFF
DNA: TGTGCCAGCAGTGAAAGTGATAGTTCGGACACTGAAGCTTTCTTT

J: TRBJ2-1
D: -
size: -
V: TRBV5-1
CDR3: CASSATWGRIDNEQFF
DNA: TGCGCCAGCAGCGCGACGTGGGGCCGTATAGACAATGAGCAGTTCTTC

J: TRBJ2-7
D: -
size: -
V: TRBV19
CDR3: CASSTGHNYEQYF
DNA: TGTGCCAGTAGTACGGGACACAACTACGAGCAGTACTTC

J: TRBJ1-1
D: -
size: -
V: TRBV5-8
CDR3: CASSFDRNTEAFF
DNA: TGTGCCAGCAGCTTTGACAGGAACACTGAAGCTTTCTTT

J: TRBJ2-1
D: -
size: -
V: TRBV18
CDR3: CASSPPPSSYNEQFF
DNA: TGTGCCAGCTCACCACCGCCCAGCTCCTACAATGAGCAGTTCTTC

J: TRBJ2-5
D: -
size: -
V: TRBV15
CDR3: CATSRDQTGKVLETQYF
DNA: TGTGCCACCAGCAGAGATCAAACAGGGAAGGTACTGGAGACCCAGTACTTC

J: TRBJ2-7
D: TRBD1
size: -
V: TRBV15
CDR3: CATSSDRGTYEQYF
DNA: TGTGCCACCAGCAGTGACAGGGGGACGTACGAGCAGTACTTC

J: TRBJ2-2
D: TRBD2
size: few
V: TRBV27
CDR3: CASSLLAGVTGELFF
DNA: TGTGCCAGCAGTTTACTAGCGGGGGTCACCGGGGAGCTGTTTTTT

J: TRBJ2-7
D: TRBD2
size: -
V: TRBV3-1/TRBV3-2
CDR3: CASSQAGGEYEQYF
DNA: TGTGCCAGCAGCCAAGCGGGAGGAGAGTACGAGCAGTACTTC